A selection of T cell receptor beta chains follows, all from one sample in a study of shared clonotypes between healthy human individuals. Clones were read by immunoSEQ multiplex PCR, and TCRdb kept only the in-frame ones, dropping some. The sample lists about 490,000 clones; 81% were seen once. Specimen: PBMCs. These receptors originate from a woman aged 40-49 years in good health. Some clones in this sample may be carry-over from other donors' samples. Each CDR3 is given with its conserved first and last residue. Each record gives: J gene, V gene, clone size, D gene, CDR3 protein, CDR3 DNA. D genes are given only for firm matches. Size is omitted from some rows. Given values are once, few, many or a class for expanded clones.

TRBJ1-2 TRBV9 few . CASSPQSANYGYTF TGTGCCAGCAGCCCCCAGTCGGCTAACTATGGCTACACCTTC
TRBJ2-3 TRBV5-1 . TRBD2 CASSNGGGLASTDTQYF TGCGCCAGCAGCAATGGGGGAGGGCTCGCTAGCACAGATACGCAGTATTTT
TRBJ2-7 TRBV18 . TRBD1 CASSLTQGAYEQYF TGTGCCAGCTCACTTACTCAGGGGGCTTACGAGCAGTACTTC
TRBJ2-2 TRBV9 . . CASSGGLLPSGELFF TGTGCCAGCAGCGGGGGACTCTTACCGTCCGGGGAGCTGTTTTTT
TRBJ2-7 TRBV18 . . CASSPLTGRSSYEQYF TGTGCCAGCTCACCCCTGACAGGCCGGAGCTCCTACGAGCAGTACTTC
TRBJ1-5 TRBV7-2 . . CASSLVGGRGNQPQHF TGTGCCAGCAGCTTAGTGGGGGGCAGGGGCAATCAGCCCCAGCATTTT
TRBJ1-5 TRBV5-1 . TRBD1 CASSRTGGEDNQPQHF TGCGCCAGCAGCCGGACAGGGGGCGAGGACAATCAGCCCCAGCATTTT
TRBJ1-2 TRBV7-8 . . CASSLAGTENGYTF TGTGCCAGCAGCTTAGCAGGGACGGAGAATGGCTACACCTTC
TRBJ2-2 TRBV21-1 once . CASRGGDTNTGELFF TGTGCCAGCCGCGGGGGGGACACAAACACCGGGGAGCTGTTTTTT
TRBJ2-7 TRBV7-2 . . CASREGLWSEQYF TGTGCCAGCAGGGAGGGCCTTTGGTCCGAGCAGTACTTC
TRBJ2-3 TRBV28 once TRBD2 CASSYPGLVTDTQYF TGTGCCAGCAGTTACCCGGGACTAGTCACAGATACGCAGTATTTT
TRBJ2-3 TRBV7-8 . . CASGLLQGADTQYF TGTGCCAGCGGACTCCTCCAGGGTGCAGATACGCAGTATTTT
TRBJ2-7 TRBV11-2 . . CASRGPGYEQYF TGTGCCAGCAGGGGGCCGGGCTACGAGCAGTACTTC
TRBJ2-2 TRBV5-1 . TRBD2 CASSATSGIPGELFF TGCGCCAGCAGCGCGACTAGCGGGATACCCGGGGAGCTGTTTTTT
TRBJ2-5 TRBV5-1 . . CASSLTLGIFETQYF TGCGCCAGCAGCTTGACTTTAGGAATTTTCGAGACCCAGTACTTC
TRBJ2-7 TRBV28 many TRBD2 CASPPSLASGRYEQYF TGTGCCAGCCCCCCCTCCCTGGCTAGCGGGAGGTACGAGCAGTACTTC
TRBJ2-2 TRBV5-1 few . CASSLELTPGELFF TGCGCCAGCAGCTTGGAATTAACCCCCGGGGAGCTGTTTTTT